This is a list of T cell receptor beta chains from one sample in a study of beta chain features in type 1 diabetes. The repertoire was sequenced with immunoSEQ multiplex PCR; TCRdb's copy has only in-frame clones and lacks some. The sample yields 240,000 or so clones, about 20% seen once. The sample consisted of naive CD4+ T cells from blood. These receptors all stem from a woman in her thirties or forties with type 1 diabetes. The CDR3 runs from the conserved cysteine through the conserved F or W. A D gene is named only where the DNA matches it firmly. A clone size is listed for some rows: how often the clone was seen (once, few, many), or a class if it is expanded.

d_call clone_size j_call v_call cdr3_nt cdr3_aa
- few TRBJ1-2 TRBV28 TGTGCCAGCAGTTTAATTGGCAGGGATGGGTCTGGCTACACCTTC CASSLIGRDGSGYTF
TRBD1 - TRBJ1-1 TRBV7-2 TGTGCCAGCAGTCGGACAGGGGGAGCGGGTGAAGCTTTCTTT CASSRTGGAGEAFF
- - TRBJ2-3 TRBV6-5 TGTGCCAGCAGTTATATAACAGGGCCTAGCACAGATACGCAGTATTTT CASSYITGPSTDTQYF
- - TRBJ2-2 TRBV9 TGTGCCAGCAGCCCCAGGGGGGCGAACACCGGGGAGCTGTTTTTT CASSPRGANTGELFF
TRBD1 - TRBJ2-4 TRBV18 TGTGCCAGTTCCGATTACAGGGGAGACATTCAGTACTTC CASSDYRGDIQYF
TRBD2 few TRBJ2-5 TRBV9 TGTGCCAGCAGCTCCGGACTAGCGGGCGGCCAAGAGACCCAGTACTTC CASSSGLAGGQETQYF
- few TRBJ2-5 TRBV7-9 TGTGCCAGCCGCCCCCGGGGGACGGAGACCCAGTACTTC CASRPRGTETQYF
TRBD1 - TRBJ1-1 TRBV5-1 TGCGCCAGCAGCGCGGGAACCGGGACAGGGATGAACACTGAAGCTTTCTTT CASSAGTGTGMNTEAFF
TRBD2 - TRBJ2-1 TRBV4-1 TGCGCCAGCAGCCAAGAAAGAGTGGTGGTAGCGGGTCCGTCCTACAATGAGCAGTTCTTC CASSQERVVVAGPSYNEQFF
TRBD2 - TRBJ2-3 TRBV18 TGTGCCAGCTCAGACGTGCGGACTAGCGGAACCCGCACAGATACGCAGTATTTT CASSDVRTSGTRTDTQYF
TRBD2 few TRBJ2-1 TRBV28 TGTGCCAGCAGTTCGCCTCTAGCGGCCAACTACAATGAGCAGTTCTTC CASSSPLAANYNEQFF
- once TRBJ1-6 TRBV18 TGTGCCAGCTCACCACCCGCGGGAGTCAACCTCCACTTT CASSPPAGVNLHF
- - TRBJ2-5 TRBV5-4 TGTGCCAGCAGCTTGGGCAGATTACAAGAGACCCAGTACTTC CASSLGRLQETQYF
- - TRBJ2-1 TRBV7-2 TGTGCCAGCAGCTTAATTCGCCAGGTCAGCTACAATGAGCAGTTCTTC CASSLIRQVSYNEQFF
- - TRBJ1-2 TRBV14 TGTGCCAGCAGCCAAGGGCCGGGTAACTATGGCTACACCTTC CASSQGPGNYGYTF
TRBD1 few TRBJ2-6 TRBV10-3 TGTGCCATCACCAGGGACAGCCTAACCTCTGGGGCCAACGTCCTGACTTTC CAITRDSLTSGANVLTF
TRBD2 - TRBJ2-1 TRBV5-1 TGCGCCAGCAGCCTACTAGCGGGGGGGCCGGATGAGCAGTTCTTC CASSLLAGGPDEQFF
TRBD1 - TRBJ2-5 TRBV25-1 TGTGCCAGGGGACAGATGTGGGGGGAGACCCAGTACTTC CARGQMWGETQYF
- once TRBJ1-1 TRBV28 TGTGCCAGCAGTTGGAGCACTGAAGCTTTCTTT CASSWSTEAFF
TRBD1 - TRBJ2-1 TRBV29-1 TGCAGCGTTGAGGTAGGGGGCTCCAATGAGCAGTTCTTC CSVEVGGSNEQFF